This T cell receptor beta chain was sequenced during a study of blood T cells in healthy people across ages. Alongside a J-beta primer mix, a sample-barcoded 5' primer served in a second PCR lasting about 7 to 12 cycles. TCRdb re-derived calls from the 5' RACE reads in MiXCR, one entry per CDR3 protein. This table holds around 800,000 distinct CDR3 sequences, around 24% found once. The CDR3 length is 13 residues. The V gene end was trimmed by 7 bases and the J gene end by 9 bases; junction bases not matched to a gene: 11. CDR1 SNHLY and CDR2 FYNNEI come from the germline V gene. These data were also reused for a study on T cells of mothers and their children. In that study: Samples came from a few healthy Caucasian mothers and their six children.

The sequencing input was blood. This chain links TRBV2 with TRBJ2-7, with TRBD1 matching over 8 bases. The receptor was derived from a boy aged 10-17 years in good health. Written as DNA, the CDR3 is TGTGCCAGCACCGGGCGGACAGGGAGGTGGCAGTACTTC. It specifies CASTGRTGRWQYF.